This T cell receptor (beta chain) emerged from a study of T cells in Graves' hyperthyroidism and ophthalmopathy. Patients were excluded for uncontrolled infection, other autoimmune disease, pregnancy or lactation. This clonotype has more than one count but fewer than ten. Its antigen is still unknown. Amplification targeted TCR beta CDR3 regions from RNA transcripts. First-round RT-PCR targeting the TCR CDR3 was performed with the HTBI primer set. A single record per CDR3 protein comes from TCRdb applying MiXCR to the multiplex PCR reads. The table has around 520,000 distinct CDR3 sequences, around 13% seen once. Broader study findings: Most clonotypes expanded in the thyroid (above 0.001) were also present in blood.

This CDR3 spans 14 amino acids. The V and J ends lost 5 bases and 6 bases respectively, with 15 bases between them. CDR1 and CDR2 from the germline V gene are MNHNS and SASEGT. Sequences were obtained from blood. The sequence was collected from a woman aged 40 to 50 with Graves' hyperthyroidism. The V and J genes are TRBV6-1 and TRBJ2-3; D is unclear. The CDR3 reads CASSPPAKRDTQYF. As DNA, the CDR3 is TGTGCCAGCAGTCCACCTGCCAAGAGGGATACGCAGTATTTT.